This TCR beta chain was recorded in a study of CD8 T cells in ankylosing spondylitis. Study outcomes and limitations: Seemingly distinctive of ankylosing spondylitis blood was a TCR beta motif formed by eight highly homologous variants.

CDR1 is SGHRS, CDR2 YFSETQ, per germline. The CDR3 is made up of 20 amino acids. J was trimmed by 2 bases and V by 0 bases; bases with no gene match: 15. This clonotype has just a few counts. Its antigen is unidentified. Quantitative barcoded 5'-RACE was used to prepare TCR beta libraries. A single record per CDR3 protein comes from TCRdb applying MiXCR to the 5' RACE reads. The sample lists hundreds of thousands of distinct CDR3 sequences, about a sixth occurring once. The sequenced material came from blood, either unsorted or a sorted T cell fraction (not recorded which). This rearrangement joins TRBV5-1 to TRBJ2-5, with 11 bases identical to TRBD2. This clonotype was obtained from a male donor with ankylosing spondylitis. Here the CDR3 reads CASSLVSVRRVAGGQETQYF. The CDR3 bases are TGCGCCAGCAGCTTGGTTTCGGTCAGGAGAGTAGCGGGAGGGCAAGAGACCCAGTACTTC.